These T cell receptor beta chains were read from a single sample in a study of T cell responses to AZD1222 COVID-19 vaccine. The data were produced by immunoSEQ multiplex PCR, yet TCRdb's version contains in-frame clones alone and is incomplete. The sample includes 130,000 to 150,000 clones, around nine tenths of them seen just once. The specimen was peripheral blood, collected on day 0 of AZD1222 vaccination. The receptor source for this set is an adult in good health. The CDR3 runs from the conserved cysteine through the conserved F or W. A D gene is named only where the DNA matches it firmly. A clone size is listed for some rows: how often the clone was seen (once, few, many), or a class if it is expanded.

TRBV12-3/TRBV12-4	TRBD1	TRBJ1-6	-	13	TGTGCCAGCAGTTTAGCCAACCGGGACAGGCTCCACTTT	CASSLANRDRLHF
TRBV29-1	-	TRBJ1-2	-	16	TGCAGCGTTGAAGATGTGGCAGGAGGGGGTTTTGAAGGCTACACCTTC	CSVEDVAGGGFEGYTF
TRBV12-5	TRBD1	TRBJ2-3	-	14	TGTGCTAGTGCCCGAGACAGGGCCACAGATACGCAGTATTTT	CASARDRATDTQYF
TRBV15	-	TRBJ1-5	-	13	TGTGCCACCAGCACACACAGGGCCCAGCCCCAGCATTTT	CATSTHRAQPQHF
TRBV10-3	-	TRBJ2-7	-	13	TGTGCCATCACTGATACTAGTTCCTACGAGCAGTACTTC	CAITDTSSYEQYF
TRBV7-8	-	TRBJ2-7	-	14	TGTGCCAGCTGGGAACAGGAGACCTCCTACGAGCAGTACTTC	CASWEQETSYEQYF
TRBV15	TRBD1	TRBJ1-4	-	15	TGTGCCACCAGCAGTTACAGGGGCACTAATGAAAAACTGTTTTTT	CATSSYRGTNEKLFF
TRBV10-3	-	TRBJ1-1	-	13	TGTGCCACACTAAAGGGACGGAACACTGAAGCTTTCTTT	CATLKGRNTEAFF
TRBV14	TRBD2	TRBJ2-1	-	15	TGTGCCAGCAGCTTTCAAGCGGGACCCTACAATGAGCAGTTCTTC	CASSFQAGPYNEQFF
TRBV4-3	-	TRBJ1-1	-	17	TGCGCCAGCAGCCAAGGGGGGCAGGGTGGGGGGAACACTGAAGCTTTCTTT	CASSQGGQGGGNTEAFF
TRBV10-3	-	TRBJ2-3	-	12	TGTGCCATCAGTCGCAGCACAGATACGCAGTATTTT	CAISRSTDTQYF
TRBV19	TRBD2	TRBJ2-1	once	16	TGTGCCAGTAGTACCGGGGGACTAGCGGGATACAATGAGCAGTTCTTC	CASSTGGLAGYNEQFF
TRBV18	-	TRBJ2-2	-	15	TGTGCCAGCTCCCCGGCTCGGGCGAACACCGGGGAGCTGTTTTTT	CASSPARANTGELFF
TRBV7-9	TRBD1	TRBJ1-3	few	15	TGTGCCAGCAGCCCCCGGGGACAGGCAAGAAACACCATATATTTT	CASSPRGQARNTIYF
TRBV28	-	TRBJ2-7	-	11	TGTGCCAGCATATCAGGGTCCGAGCAGTACTTC	CASISGSEQYF
TRBV3-1/TRBV3-2	-	TRBJ2-7	-	15	TGTGCCAGCAGCCAAGGAACAGGGTCCCCCTACGAGCAGTACTTC	CASSQGTGSPYEQYF
TRBV9	TRBD1	TRBJ1-3	-	17	TGTGCCAGCAGTGATCAGGGACAGTCACTCTCTGGAAACACCATATATTTT	CASSDQGQSLSGNTIYF
TRBV7-2	-	TRBJ1-1	-	13	TGTGCCAGCAGCCATATTAACCCCCCCGAAGCTTTCTTT	CASSHINPPEAFF
TRBV6-5	-	TRBJ2-7	-	13	TGTGCCAGCAGAATTCGCTACTCCTACGAGCAGTACTTC	CASRIRYSYEQYF
TRBV28	-	TRBJ2-3	-	12	TGTGCCAGCAGTCAGTCCACAGATACGCAGTATTTT	CASSQSTDTQYF
TRBV18	-	TRBJ2-3	-	15	TGTGCCAGCTCCCGCTTTGACAGGATCACAGATACGCAGTATTTT	CASSRFDRITDTQYF
TRBV28	TRBD2	TRBJ2-3	once	14	TGTGCCAGCAGAGGGACTAGTAGGGCAGATACGCAGTATTTT	CASRGTSRADTQYF
TRBV28	-	TRBJ1-5	-	14	TGTGCCAGCAGTTTGTCCCGTAGCAATCAGCCCCAGCATTTT	CASSLSRSNQPQHF
TRBV19	TRBD1	TRBJ2-7	-	16	TGTGCCAGTAGTACCAACCCCGGGACAGTCGGCTACGAGCAGTACTTC	CASSTNPGTVGYEQYF
TRBV24-1	TRBD2	TRBJ2-1	once	16	TGTGCCACCAGTGAGGGGGGACTAGCTTTTCAGGATGAGCAGTTCTTC	CATSEGGLAFQDEQFF
TRBV19	-	TRBJ1-5	-	16	TGTGCCAGTAGTACGGCCCGGACAGTTAGCAATCAGCCCCAGCATTTT	CASSTARTVSNQPQHF
TRBV27	TRBD1	TRBJ1-5	-	16	TGTGCCAGCACCAGGGGGCAGGGGCGAATTGGCCAGCCCCAGCATTTT	CASTRGQGRIGQPQHF
TRBV27	TRBD2	TRBJ2-3	-	14	TGTGCCAGCAGTCTCGGACTAGGGGTAGATACGCAGTATTTT	CASSLGLGVDTQYF
TRBV24-1	-	TRBJ1-5	-	16	TGTGCCACCAGTTTCCGGGACATCCAAACTGATCAGCCCCAGCATTTT	CATSFRDIQTDQPQHF
TRBV5-4	-	TRBJ2-7	-	12	TGTGCCAGCTCCGATGGTAGCGGCGAGCAGTACTTC	CASSDGSGEQYF
TRBV9	-	TRBJ2-7	-	15	TGTGCCAGCAGCGCGCAAAGTGGGGGTTCCTACGAGCAGTACTTC	CASSAQSGGSYEQYF
TRBV7-2	-	TRBJ2-7	-	16	TGTGCCAGCAGCTTAGCCACAGGGTTAAGCTCCTACGAGCAGTACTTC	CASSLATGLSSYEQYF
TRBV5-1	TRBD2	TRBJ2-2	-	16	TGCGCCAGCAGCTTGGTACTAGCGGGAAACACCGGGGAGCTGTTTTTT	CASSLVLAGNTGELFF
TRBV2	TRBD1	TRBJ2-1	-	13	TGTGCCAGCAGCCCCGACAGGGGGGATGAGCAGTTCTTC	CASSPDRGDEQFF
TRBV5-1	TRBD1	TRBJ2-4	-	16	TGCGCCAGCAGCCCGGGACAGGGGATAACCAAAAACATTCAGTACTTC	CASSPGQGITKNIQYF
TRBV7-2	-	TRBJ1-3	-	16	TGTGCCAGCACTTTCGGGACTAGGATCTCTGGAAACACCATATATTTT	CASTFGTRISGNTIYF
TRBV28	TRBD2	TRBJ2-7	-	16	TGTGCCAGCAGCCCAATACGGCGGGAGAACCCCTACGAGCAGTACTTC	CASSPIRRENPYEQYF
TRBV7-2	-	TRBJ2-7	-	12	TGTGCCAGCAGCTTACACAGTTACGAGCAGTACTTC	CASSLHSYEQYF
TRBV19	-	TRBJ2-2	few	15	TGTGCCAGTAGTATAATCTCCCGAAACACCGGGGAGCTGTTTTTT	CASSIISRNTGELFF
TRBV5-1	-	TRBJ2-5	-	11	TGCGCCAGCAGCTTGGACGAGACCCAGTACTTC	CASSLDETQYF